The 10 T cell receptor beta chains in this list originate from one sample, sequenced in a study of regulatory T cells in long-lasting Graves disease. Investigators prepared the TCR beta libraries by applying iRepertoire HTBI primers and Arm-PCR of CDR3 regions. TCRdb fed the multiplex PCR reads into MiXCR, producing one record per CDR3 protein. The data contain some 490,000 distinct CDR3 sequences, 12% of them singletons. The time point denotes: newly diagnosed GD, antithyroid drugs for less than 3 months. TCR sequences were obtained from RNA taken from PBMCs. These data also featured in a second study, about T cells in Graves' hyperthyroidism and ophthalmopathy.

The input for sequencing was peripheral blood mononuclear cells (PBMCs), taken at new diagnosis, from a patient treated with antithyroid drugs. These receptors all come from a woman aged 25-40 years with Graves disease.

About this clonotype: Given a much more abundant clone one base away, this may be a read error. V is TRBV6-2 or TRBV6-3 and J is TRBJ1-2; weak D call: TRBD1 (6 bases). The CDR3 consists of 14 residues. The germline CDR1 and CDR2 sequences are MNHEY and SVGEGT. The CDR3 nucleotides read TGTGCCACCTCGCTGCAGGGGCCCCGCGGGGGCTTCACCTTC. This translates into CATSLQGPRGGFTF.

This clonotype was detected ten times or more. This chain joins TRBV20-1 and TRBJ2-3; the D is unclear. Germline lookup yields CDR1 DFQATT and CDR2 SNEGSKA (reference sequence). This CDR3 comprises 12 residues. The V end lost 6 bases, the J end lost 4 bases, and 11 bases lay between the germline ends. As DNA, the CDR3 is TGCAGTGCCCCTGGCCGGTCAGATACGCAGTATTTT. This gives the protein CSAPGRSDTQYF.

This clonotype has a count of ten or more. The chain joins TRBV18 to TRBJ1-1; no definite D call. There are 14 residues in the CDR3. Per the germline V gene, CDR1 is KGHSH and CDR2 is LQKENI. Trimming removed 5 bases from V and 0 bases from J, with 10 bases in between. The DNA for the CDR3 is TGTGCCAGCTCAACGGACGTCATGAACACTGAAGCTTTCTTT. Translation gives CASSTDVMNTEAFF.

This chain uses TRBV10-3 with TRBJ2-1; possible D gene TRBD1, 6 bases. This CDR3 has 11 amino acids. V gave up 8 bases and J gave up 7 bases, with 9 bases separating them. The germline V gene encodes CDR1 ENHRY and CDR2 SYGVKD. This CDR3 is CAIGRGNEQFF. The CDR3 bases are TGTGCCATCGGAAGGGGGAATGAGCAGTTCTTC.

This clonotype came up once. A read error is the likely source, as a far larger clone sits one nucleotide away. It is unclear where the CDR3 begins or ends on the DNA, so no DNA is shown, and the CDR3 is as TCRdb lists it. The genes are TRBV27 and TRBJ2-7. The CDR3 sequence runs 15 residues, both termini included. Germline V gene data show CDR1 as MNHEY and CDR2 as SMNVEV (reference sequence). The CDR3 is CASSFGLGSMNEQCF.

This clonotype was counted at least ten times. The V call is TRBV6-1, the J call TRBJ2-3; 9 bases line up with TRBD2. CDR3 length: 15 amino acids. V lost 6 bases to trimming and J lost 5 bases; unmatched junction nucleotides: 9. Germline loops: CDR1 MNHNS, CDR2 SASEGT. The CDR3 DNA sequence: TGTGCCAGCAGGGAGGGAAGTAGCGGGAGAGATACGCAGTATTTT. It yields the protein CASREGSSGRDTQYF.

This clonotype was counted between two and nine times. A much larger clone differs by one base, so this may be a read error. This rearrangement joins TRBV2 to TRBJ2-1; D is possibly TRBD2 (6 bases). This CDR3 region has 13 residues. In germline, CDR1 is SNHLY, CDR2 FYNNEI. The CDR3 bases are TGTGCCAGCCGGACTAACCCCTACAATGAGCAGCTCTTC. Translated: CASRTNPYNEQLF.

This clonotype was seen ten or more times. The chain couples TRBV20-1 to TRBJ1-6; 8 nucleotides align to TRBD1. V lost 3 bases to trimming and J lost 10 bases; unmatched junction nucleotides: 11. This CDR3 contains 15 residues. Looked up from germline, CDR1 is DFQATT and CDR2 is SNEGSKA (reference sequence). The CDR3 bases are TGCAGTGCTAGTGCCCGCAGGGGGCAGGGGTCACCCCTCCACTTT. This gives the protein CSASARRGQGSPLHF.

This rearrangement joins TRBV27 to TRBJ2-7; 7 bases align to TRBD1. The V and J ends lost 3 bases and 0 bases, in that order; junction bases with no gene match: 5. CDR3 length: 15 residues. CDR1 is MNHEY and CDR2 is SMNVEV in the germline V gene (reference sequence). The CDR3: CASSFTGQSSYEQYF. CDR3 nucleotide sequence: TGTGCCAGCAGTTTCACGGGACAGAGCTCCTACGAGCAGTACTTC.

The V and J genes are TRBV2 and TRBJ1-5; D uncertain. Trimming stripped 4 bases from V and 6 bases from J, with 13 bases between. Germline V gene data show CDR1 as SNHLY and CDR2 as FYNNEI. CDR3 length: 14 residues. The CDR3 bases are TGTGCCAGCAGTGCTGGGTTCTATTCTCAGCCCCAGCATTTT. Translation gives CASSAGFYSQPQHF.